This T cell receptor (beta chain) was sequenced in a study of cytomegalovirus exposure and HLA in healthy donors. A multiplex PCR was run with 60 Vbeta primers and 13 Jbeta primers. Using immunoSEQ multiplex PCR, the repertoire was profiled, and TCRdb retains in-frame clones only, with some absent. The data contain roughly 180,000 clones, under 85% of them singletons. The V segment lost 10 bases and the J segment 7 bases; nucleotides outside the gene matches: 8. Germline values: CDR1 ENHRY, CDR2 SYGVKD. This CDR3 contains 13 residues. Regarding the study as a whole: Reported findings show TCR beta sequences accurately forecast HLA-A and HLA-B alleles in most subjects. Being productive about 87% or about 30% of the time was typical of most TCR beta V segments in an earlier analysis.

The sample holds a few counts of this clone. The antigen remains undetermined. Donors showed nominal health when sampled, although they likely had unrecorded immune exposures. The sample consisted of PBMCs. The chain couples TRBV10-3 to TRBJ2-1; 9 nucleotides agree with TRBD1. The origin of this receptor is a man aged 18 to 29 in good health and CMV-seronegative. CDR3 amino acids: CATTRDRENEQFF. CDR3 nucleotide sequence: TGTGCCACCACCCGGGACAGGGAAAATGAGCAGTTCTTC.